This entry features one T cell receptor (beta chain) sequence. The data were taken from a study of shared clonotypes between healthy human individuals. Clones were sequenced by immunoSEQ multiplex PCR, and TCRdb holds only the in-frame ones, with some missing. The sample comprises fewer than 550,000 clones, 60% to 80% of which are singletons, and about an eighth rests with the top ten. This receptor was taken from a woman aged 40 to 50 in good health. Some clones in this sample may be carry-over from other donors' samples. The sequenced material came from PBMCs.

The CDR3 protein is CASSLGGVYNEKLFF. In DNA form, the CDR3 reads TGTGCCAGCAGCCTGGGAGGGGTTTATAATGAAAAACTGTTTTTT. This sequence joins TRBV6-1 and TRBJ1-4, with a weak D call TRBD1 (5 bases). V lost 6 bases, J lost 4 bases, and 15 bases lay in between. In germline, CDR1 is MNHNS, CDR2 SASEGT. The CDR3 covers 15 residues.